This TCR beta chain was obtained from a study of blood T cell repertoires in COVID-19. Background on the study: COVID-19 samples collected from the United States, Italy and Spain covered acute and convalescent phases. The cDNA or gDNA used as material had been derived from T cells, B-cell-depleted T cells, or PBMCs.

This CDR3 contains 16 residues. The trim removed 5 bases at V and 0 bases at J, leaving 6 bases unmatched. From germline, CDR1 is SGHNT and CDR2 YYREEE (reference sequence). Under the authors' procedure: Using reference gene primer amplification, nucleated cell counts were estimated. Using immunoSEQ multiplex PCR, the repertoire was profiled, and TCRdb retains in-frame clones only, with some absent. V and J calls and clone size are copied from that table; D and trimming were computed from the DNA. Of 40,000 to 50,000 clones in the sample, over 80% were seen once. The J gene is TRBJ2-1, the V gene TRBV5-4, with TRBD2 identical over 9 bases. This TCR was recovered from a man in his fifties with active COVID-19. Source material: peripheral blood. Written as DNA, the CDR3 is TGTGCCAGCAGAGGCGCGGGAGGGAGCTCCTACAATGAGCAGTTCTTC. It translates to CASRGAGGSSYNEQFF.